The rows below give T cell receptor beta chains drawn from one sample of a study of control samples from healthy donors and cancer patients. Sequenced by immunoSEQ multiplex PCR; TCRdb stores in-frame clones only, minus some. The sample carries about 110,000 clones, approximately 82% recorded once. Specimen: blood. Receptor source: a man aged 18 to 29 in good health. Both conserved end residues are part of each CDR3. Fields, in order: V gene, J gene, D gene, clone size, CDR3 DNA, CDR3 protein. The D gene is left open where the match is weak. Not every row has a clone size; where given, it reads once, few, many or a size class.

TRBV28	TRBJ2-2	TRBD1	NA	TGTGCCAGCAAAGCTGGGGCAGGGGGCACCGGGGAGCTGTTTTTT	CASKAGAGGTGELFF
TRBV9	TRBJ2-7	TRBD2	NA	TGTGCCAGCAGCGTAGCTCCTAGCGGGGGTTGGTACGAGCAGTACTTC	CASSVAPSGGWYEQYF
TRBV4-1	TRBJ1-1	NA	once	TGCGCCAGCAGCCAAGCCCGCCGTGCGGGACTTGAAGCTTTCTTT	CASSQARRAGLEAFF
TRBV18	TRBJ2-3	NA	NA	TGTGCCAGCTCACCAACAGATACGCAGTATTTT	CASSPTDTQYF
TRBV7-2	TRBJ1-4	TRBD1	NA	TGTGCCAGCAGCGTTACGGACAGGGGAAATGAAAAACTGTTTTTT	CASSVTDRGNEKLFF
TRBV5-1	TRBJ2-3	NA	NA	TGCGCCAGCAGCTTGGGCCAGGCAATTACAGATACGCAGTATTTT	CASSLGQAITDTQYF
TRBV27	TRBJ2-4	NA	NA	TGTGCCAGCAGTACGTTAGGGAAGGGATTAGCCAAAAACATTCAGTACTTC	CASSTLGKGLAKNIQYF
TRBV11-2	TRBJ2-5	NA	few	TGTGCCAGCAGCTTAAGCCACGGACAGACCCAGTACTTC	CASSLSHGQTQYF
TRBV15	TRBJ2-5	TRBD2	NA	TGTGCCACCAGCAGGAACGCCGGGACTAGCGGGGGGGGTATGCACGAGACCCAGTACTTC	CATSRNAGTSGGGMHETQYF
TRBV3-1/TRBV3-2	TRBJ2-4	NA	NA	TGTGCCAGCAGCCAAGATCGTAGGGTGGCAGACAAAAACATTCAGTACTTC	CASSQDRRVADKNIQYF
TRBV28	TRBJ2-7	NA	few	TGTGCCAGCACCCCCTCGGGACAACGGAAGGGCGAGCAGTACTTC	CASTPSGQRKGEQYF
TRBV25-1	TRBJ1-2	TRBD1	few	TGTGCCAGCAGTCCTAGGGGGCAACGATATGGCTACACCTTC	CASSPRGQRYGYTF
TRBV4-2	TRBJ1-1	NA	once	TGTGCCAGCAGCCCCGAGGGGGGAGGTGAAGCTTTCTTT	CASSPEGGGEAFF
TRBV24-1	TRBJ2-7	TRBD1	NA	TGTGCCACCAGTGACTCCCGACAGGGGGGAGTGGGCGAGCAGTACTTC	CATSDSRQGGVGEQYF
TRBV28	TRBJ2-7	TRBD2	NA	TGTGCCAGCAGTTCAGCGGGAGGGGGACTTTACGAGCAGTACTTC	CASSSAGGGLYEQYF
TRBV6-5	TRBJ2-2	NA	NA	TGTGCCAGCAGTTACCAGGGTTTTTCCACCGGGGAGCTGTTTTTT	CASSYQGFSTGELFF
TRBV18	TRBJ1-5	TRBD1	few	TGTGCCAGCTCACCAAGTGGACAGGGGTTGTTGAGCAATCAGCCCCAGCATTTT	CASSPSGQGLLSNQPQHF
TRBV7-9	TRBJ1-1	TRBD1	NA	TGTGCCAGCAGCTTAGGCTGGAGGGGACAGGGAATACAGAACACTGAAGCTTTCTTT	CASSLGWRGQGIQNTEAFF